The T cell receptor beta chain described here comes from a study of radiation and T cells in renal cell carcinoma. Findings and caveats of the study: Tumor samples were small regions of around 1 g.

A note on this clone: Its specificity is not known.

Libraries were prepared by immunoSEQ multiplex PCR; TCRdb keeps only in-frame clonotypes and omits some of them. The sample holds around 9,000 clones, around 61% seen once. Germline CDR1 reads SGHRS; CDR2 reads YFSETQ. This CDR3 is built from 12 residues. Trimming took 7 bases from V and 0 from J, leaving 8 bases between them. The treatment: treatment-naive control, cytoreductive nephrectomy. Controls included a few female and 10 or so male donors, resected 2011 to 2014. This clonotype was sampled from a man in his fifties or sixties with renal cell carcinoma. The rearrangement uses TRBV5-1 and TRBJ2-7, with a possible D match to TRBD2 (5 bases). The sample in question was tumor tissue, obtained from a patient whose treatment was nephrectomy without radiotherapy. CDR3 nucleotide sequence: TGCGCCAGCGGGGAGAGCTCCTACGAGCAGTACTTC. As protein: CASGESSYEQYF.